The 23 T cell receptor beta chains reported below all come from one sample, sequenced in a study of T cell changes during pregnancy in multiple sclerosis. Clones were read by immunoSEQ multiplex PCR, and TCRdb kept only the in-frame ones, dropping some. The sample includes fewer than 85,000 clones, about 95% seen only once; the top ten take roughly 2.5%. The sequencing used peripheral blood, collected in the third trimester of pregnancy. The source is a female donor with multiple sclerosis, enrolled in a pregnancy study.

The rearrangement uses TRBV5-6 and TRBJ2-1; D may be TRBD1 (6 bases). The V end was cut by 1 base, the J end by 3 bases, with 14 bases between. Germline V CDR1 and CDR2: SGHDT, YYEEEE. The CDR3 covers 16 residues. This CDR3 reads CASSLSQRGFYNEQFF. In DNA form, the CDR3 reads TGTGCCAGCAGCTTGTCACAGAGGGGGTTCTACAATGAGCAGTTCTTC.

This chain connects TRBV10-3 to TRBJ2-7; 8 bases align to TRBD2. The CDR3 totals 16 residues. Germline CDR1 is ENHRY and CDR2 is SYGVKD. J lost 2 bases, V lost 3 bases, and 9 bases had no gene match. The CDR3 here is CAISDPPGLGTYEQYF. DNA of the CDR3: TGTGCCATCAGTGACCCCCCGGGACTAGGGACCTACGAGCAGTACTTC.

The chain carries TRBV9 and TRBJ1-2; 9 bases are a match to TRBD1. The CDR3 covers 20 residues. Per the germline V gene, CDR1 is SGDLS and CDR2 is YYNGEE. The ends lost 3 bases at V and 2 bases at J; junction bases unmatched: 20. CDR3 sequence: CASSGVVRGTGPSFNYGYTF. The CDR3 DNA follows: TGTGCCAGCAGCGGAGTAGTGAGGGGGACAGGGCCTTCCTTCAACTATGGCTACACCTTC.

The CDR3 is CASRQRGGTDTQYF. The CDR3 DNA sequence: TGTGCCAGTAGACAGCGGGGGGGCACAGATACGCAGTATTTT. This chain joins TRBV19 and TRBJ2-3; 9 nucleotides line up with TRBD2. The CDR3 sequence is 14 residues long. Unmatched junction bases numbered 2, after V lost 6 bases and J lost 1 base. The germline gives CDR1 LNHDA, CDR2 SQIVND (reference sequence).

Here the CDR3 DNA reads TGTGCAAGTCGCCTAAGGGAGCCTTACAGATATAGCAATCAGCCCCAGCATTTT. It yields the protein CASRLREPYRYSNQPQHF. The chain has TRBV12-2 and TRBJ1-5. TRBV12-2 is termed a pseudogene. The CDR3 is made up of 18 amino acids.

The chain recombines TRBV5-1 with TRBJ1-2, with 7 bases that match TRBD1. The CDR3 loop spans 15 amino acids. With V trimmed by 0 bases and J by 4 bases, 6 bases remained unmatched. CDR1 and CDR2 from the germline V gene are SGHRS and YFSETQ. The CDR3 bases are TGCGCCAGCAGCTTGGATTCCGGGACAGCCTATGGCTACACCTTC. It encodes CASSLDSGTAYGYTF.

This sequence joins TRBV4-1 and TRBJ2-5; 12 bases match TRBD2. CDR3 size: 17 residues. Germline V gene lookup returns CDR1 MGHRA and CDR2 YSYEKL. Trimming at V came to 4 bases and at J to 1 base, leaving 7 bases not matched to a gene. The CDR3 region is CASSPEGLAGPQETQYF. Here the CDR3 DNA reads TGCGCCAGCAGCCCTGAAGGACTAGCGGGGCCCCAAGAGACCCAGTACTTC.

The chain combines TRBV19 with TRBJ1-1, with unresolved D. The germline gives CDR1 LNHDA, CDR2 SQIVND (reference sequence). V lost 3 bases and J 2 bases, leaving 7 bases between the germline ends. The CDR3 consists of 13 residues. The CDR3 sequence is CASSIKTNTEAFF. The CDR3 DNA reads TGTGCCAGTAGTATCAAAACTAACACTGAAGCTTTCTTT.

This chain uses TRBV27 with TRBJ2-2, with 9 bases aligning to TRBD1. CDR3 length: 16 amino acids. Germline V gives CDR1 MNHEY, CDR2 SMNVEV (reference sequence). Trimming at V came to 6 bases and at J to 6 bases, leaving 11 bases not matched to a gene. The CDR3 DNA follows: TGTGCCAGCAGGGGACAGGGATTAGATTTTCCCGGGGAGCTGTTTTTT. This codes for CASRGQGLDFPGELFF.

This chain uses TRBV19 with TRBJ2-5, with D perhaps matching TRBD1 (6 bases). Trimming pared 6 bases from V and 3 bases from J, leaving 17 bases between. The CDR3 length is 15 residues. Per germline, CDR1 LNHDA and CDR2 SQIVND (reference sequence). The CDR3 DNA is TGTGCCAGTAGCTATTGGGGTGCAGGGGAAGAGACCCAGTACTTC. This encodes CASSYWGAGEETQYF.

The rearrangement links TRBV5-4 to TRBJ2-7; D uncertain. Germline CDR1 SGHNT, CDR2 YYREEE (reference sequence). This CDR3 contains 15 residues. Trimming took 0 bases from V and 3 from J, leaving 13 bases between them. The CDR3: CASSLGPTENYEQYF. Here the CDR3 DNA reads TGTGCCAGCAGCTTGGGACCCACAGAGAACTACGAGCAGTACTTC.

The V and J genes are TRBV18 and TRBJ2-7, with 9 bases that match TRBD1. The CDR3 consists of 14 residues. Per the germline V gene, CDR1 is KGHSH and CDR2 is LQKENI. The V and J ends lost 6 bases and 3 bases, in that order; junction bases with no gene match: 6. The CDR3 here is CASSPAGQGYEQYF. The CDR3 coding sequence is TGTGCCAGCTCGCCGGCGGGACAGGGCTACGAGCAGTACTTC.

V gene TRBV6-6 combines with J gene TRBJ2-3, with 8 bases matching TRBD1. Germline V gene data show CDR1 as MNHNY and CDR2 as SVGAGI (reference sequence). V lost 6 bases, J lost 0 bases, and 8 bases stayed unmatched. The CDR3 contains 16 residues. The CDR3 loop is CASSWDRTTSTDTQYF. In nucleotides, the CDR3 is TGTGCCAGCAGCTGGGACAGGACCACTAGCACAGATACGCAGTATTTT.

This chain uses TRBV6-5 with TRBJ2-7; 11 nucleotides match TRBD1. V shed 5 bases and J 4 bases; nucleotides not matched to a gene: 7. Germline V gives CDR1 MNHEY, CDR2 SVGAGI. The CDR3 has 15 amino acids. CDR3 DNA sequence: TGTGCCAGCAGTCAACCGGGACAGGGGGGATACGAGCAGTACTTC. Its translation: CASSQPGQGGYEQYF.

The J gene is TRBJ2-1, the V gene TRBV28, with 7 bases lining up with TRBD1. The germline gives CDR1 MDHEN, CDR2 SYDVKM. The length of the CDR3 is 14 residues. V gave up 5 bases and J gave up 6 bases; unmatched junction bases: 7. CDR3 in amino acids: CASSKGAPLNEQFF. For the CDR3, the DNA is TGTGCCAGCAGTAAGGGGGCACCACTCAATGAGCAGTTCTTC.

The V call is TRBV28, the J call TRBJ2-7; TRBD1 matches 8 bases. V lost 7 bases to trimming and J lost 2 bases; unmatched junction nucleotides: 7. From germline, CDR1 is MDHEN and CDR2 SYDVKM. The CDR3 totals 14 residues. In DNA, the CDR3 is TGTGCCAGCAAGACCGGGACAGGTACCTACGAGCAGTACTTC. It yields the protein CASKTGTGTYEQYF. The full variable domain, rest sourced from reference TRBV28 and TRBJ2-7, is DVKVTQSSRYLVKRTGEKVFLECVQDMDHENMFWYRQDPGLGLRLIYFSYDVKMKEKGDIPEGYSVSREKKERFSLILESASTNQTSMYLCASKTGTGTYEQYFGPGTRLTVT.

V and J are TRBV14 and TRBJ2-2, with a tentative D call TRBD1 (6 bases). Germline CDR1 is SGHDN and CDR2 is FVKESK. The CDR3 sequence is 14 residues long. Trimming left V 4 bases short and J 6 bases short, with 12 bases between. The CDR3 is CASSRNRVPGELFF. The CDR3 DNA is TGTGCCAGCAGCCGGAACAGGGTACCCGGGGAGCTGTTTTTT.

The chain carries TRBV30 and TRBJ1-1; D uncertain. V was shortened by 2 bases and J by 6 bases, with 19 bases between the two germline ends. This CDR3 spans 15 amino acids. The germline CDR1 and CDR2 sequences are GTSNPN and SVGIG (reference sequence). The CDR3 DNA reads as TGTGCCTGGAGTTGGGGTGGCGGGGAGGGCGCTGAAGCTTTCTTT. It encodes CAWSWGGGEGAEAFF. Looking up the rest from reference TRBV30 and TRBJ1-1 gives the full variable domain: SQTIHQWPATLVQPVGSPLSLECTVEGTSNPNLYWYRQAAGRGLQLLFYSVGIGQISSEVPQNLSASRPQDRQFILSSKKLLLSDSGFYLCAWSWGGGEGAEAFFGQGTRLTVV.

The genes are TRBV7-2 and TRBJ1-3, with D hard to call. The CDR3 length is 15 residues. Germline V gene data show CDR1 as SGHTA and CDR2 as FQGNSA. Trimming shortened V by 1 base and J by 0 bases, and 7 bases separated the two germline ends. The CDR3 loop is CASSLVPGSGNTIYF. The CDR3 DNA reads as TGTGCCAGCAGCTTAGTTCCAGGCTCTGGAAACACCATATATTTT.

The V call is TRBV28, the J call TRBJ2-7, with TRBD2 matching over 8 bases. This CDR3 has 14 amino acids. Looked up from germline, CDR1 is MDHEN and CDR2 is SYDVKM. Trimming took 5 bases from V and 6 from J; bases not matched to a gene: 9. The DNA for the CDR3 is TGTGCCAGCAGTATTCGGGGGGGCCGGGGCGAGCAGTACTTC. Protein product: CASSIRGGRGEQYF.

The CDR3 sequence is CASFLGGPNEKLFF. DNA of the CDR3: TGTGCCAGCTTCTTAGGAGGCCCTAATGAAAAACTGTTTTTT. The chain has TRBV2 and TRBJ1-4; no clear D gene. The ends were cut back, 8 bases at V and 3 bases at J, with 13 bases in the middle. The CDR3 loop spans 14 amino acids. Germline V gives CDR1 SNHLY, CDR2 FYNNEI.

V and J are TRBV19 and TRBJ2-7, with TRBD1 matching 7 bases. V was pared by 5 bases and J by 2 bases, with 6 bases of the junction left unmatched. The CDR3 is made up of 14 amino acids. Germline CDR1 is LNHDA and CDR2 is SQIVND (reference sequence). CDR3 nucleotides: TGTGCCAGTAGTCCGCCGGGACAGACCTACGAGCAGTACTTC. It specifies CASSPPGQTYEQYF. Full variable domain (outside the CDR3, taken from reference TRBV19 and TRBJ2-7): DGGITQSPKYLFRKEGQNVTLSCEQNLNHDAMYWYRQDPGQGLRLIYYSQIVNDFQKGDIAEGYSVSREKKESFPLTVTSAQKNPTAFYLCASSPPGQTYEQYFGPGTRLTVT.

The chain joins TRBV19 to TRBJ1-1; tentatively, D is TRBD1 (6 bases). Germline V CDR1 and CDR2: LNHDA, SQIVND (reference sequence). CDR3 size: 15 residues. V shed 9 bases and J shed 1 base, with 18 bases lying between them. The CDR3: CASRIGGGRNTEAFF. CDR3 sequence (DNA): TGTGCCAGCAGAATAGGGGGAGGGCGGAACACTGAAGCTTTCTTT. Full variable domain (outside the CDR3, taken from reference TRBV19 and TRBJ1-1): DGGITQSPKYLFRKEGQNVTLSCEQNLNHDAMYWYRQDPGQGLRLIYYSQIVNDFQKGDIAEGYSVSREKKESFPLTVTSAQKNPTAFYLCASRIGGGRNTEAFFGQGTRLTVV.